This T cell receptor (beta chain) was sequenced in a study of cytomegalovirus exposure and HLA in healthy donors. PCR employed 60 Vbeta and 13 Jbeta primers. Sequenced by immunoSEQ multiplex PCR; TCRdb stores in-frame clones only, minus some. The data hold about 160,000 clones, with just over 75% observed a single time. The germline V and J ends were trimmed by 5 bases and 6 bases, with 13 bases remaining between them. This CDR3 has 14 amino acids. Germline CDR1 PRHDT, CDR2 FYEKMQ (reference sequence). The sequencing input was PBMCs. The chain combines TRBV13 with TRBJ2-2; possible D gene TRBD2, 6 bases. The clonotype was recovered from a woman in her 40s in good health and CMV-seronegative. The DNA of the CDR3 is TGTGCCAGCAGCCAACAGACGGGGGCCGGGGAGCTGTTTTTT. This sequence encodes CASSQQTGAGELFF.